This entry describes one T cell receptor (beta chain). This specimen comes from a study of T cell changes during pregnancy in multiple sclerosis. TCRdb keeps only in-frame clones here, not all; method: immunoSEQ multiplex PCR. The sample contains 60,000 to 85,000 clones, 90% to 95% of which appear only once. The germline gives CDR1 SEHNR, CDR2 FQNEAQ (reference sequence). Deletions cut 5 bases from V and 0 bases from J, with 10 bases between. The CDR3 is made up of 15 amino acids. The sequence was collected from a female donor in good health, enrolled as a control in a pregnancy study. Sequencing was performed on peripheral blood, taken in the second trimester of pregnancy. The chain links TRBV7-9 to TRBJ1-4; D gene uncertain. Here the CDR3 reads CASSTQDSTNEKLFF. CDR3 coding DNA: TGTGCCAGCAGCACCCAGGACTCAACTAATGAAAAACTGTTTTTT.